A selection of T cell receptor beta chains follows, all from one sample in a study of blood T cell repertoires in COVID-19. Some clones are missing from TCRdb's copy, which holds only in-frame ones; the method was immunoSEQ multiplex PCR. The sample contains hundreds of thousands of clones, about 87% of which appear only once. Sequencing used peripheral blood. These receptors all stem from a human donor in a cohort sampled during active COVID-19. CDR3s include the opening cysteine and the closing phenylalanine or tryptophan. The D gene is left open where the match is weak. For some rows the clone size is stated as once, few or many, or as a class when expanded; others skip it.

V: TRBV3-1/TRBV3-2; size: -; D: -; J: TRBJ1-1; CDR3: CASSQDFGNTEAFF; DNA: TGTGCCAGCAGCCAAGATTTCGGGAACACTGAAGCTTTCTTT
V: TRBV19; size: -; D: -; J: TRBJ1-5; CDR3: CASTPGVGSNQPQHF; DNA: TGTGCCAGTACCCCAGGGGTCGGGAGCAATCAGCCCCAGCATTTT
V: TRBV29-1; size: -; D: -; J: TRBJ2-7; CDR3: CSVRTESYEQYF; DNA: TGCAGCGTGAGGACAGAGTCCTACGAGCAGTACTTC
V: TRBV7-2; size: -; D: TRBD1; J: TRBJ1-2; CDR3: CASSPGDRRYGYTF; DNA: TGTGCCAGCAGCCCGGGGGACAGACGTTATGGCTACACCTTC
V: TRBV9; size: -; D: -; J: TRBJ2-2; CDR3: CASSFVAEPNTGELFF; DNA: TGTGCCAGCAGCTTCGTAGCGGAACCGAACACCGGGGAGCTGTTTTTT
V: TRBV6-5; size: many; D: TRBD1; J: TRBJ1-2; CDR3: CASRRQGGGYTF; DNA: TGTGCCAGCAGACGACAGGGTGGAGGCTACACCTTC
V: TRBV6-5; size: -; D: TRBD2; J: TRBJ2-3; CDR3: CASRRGLAADTQYF; DNA: TGTGCCAGCAGGCGTGGACTAGCGGCAGATACGCAGTATTTT
V: TRBV7-8; size: -; D: TRBD2; J: TRBJ2-1; CDR3: CASSRAGGNYNEQFF; DNA: TGTGCCAGCAGCCGAGCGGGAGGGAACTACAATGAGCAGTTCTTC
V: TRBV1; size: -; D: -; J: TRBJ1-4; CDR3: CTSSRNRDRGHPTNEKLFF; DNA: TGCACCAGCAGCCGCAACCGGGACAGGGGACACCCAACTAATGAAAAACTGTTTTTT
V: TRBV4-2; size: -; D: TRBD2; J: TRBJ2-3; CDR3: CASSQDPSSGLGTDTQYF; DNA: TGTGCCAGCAGCCAAGATCCTTCTAGCGGGCTGGGCACAGATACGCAGTATTTT
V: TRBV14; size: -; D: -; J: TRBJ2-7; CDR3: CASSQDSRTGVREVQYF; DNA: TGTGCCAGCAGCCAAGATTCCCGGACAGGGGTGCGGGAGGTGCAGTACTTC
V: TRBV2; size: -; D: -; J: TRBJ2-7; CDR3: CASSEGQFYEQYF; DNA: TGTGCCAGCAGTGAAGGTCAATTCTACGAGCAGTACTTC
V: TRBV12-3/TRBV12-4; size: -; D: TRBD1; J: TRBJ1-5; CDR3: CAIRTGVNQPQHF; DNA: TGTGCCATAAGGACAGGGGTCAATCAGCCCCAGCATTTT
V: TRBV5-1; size: once; D: TRBD1; J: TRBJ2-7; CDR3: CASSLAGQGSTYEQYF; DNA: TGCGCCAGCAGCTTGGCGGGACAGGGCTCCACCTACGAGCAGTACTTC